This note documents a single T cell receptor beta chain sequence. The antigen is undetermined. The data were taken from a study of cytomegalovirus exposure and HLA in healthy donors. Points from the study as a whole: Per a later analysis, 15,000 to 20,000 TCR beta sequences showed association with HLA alleles at 0.05 false discovery rate.

PCR employed 60 Vbeta and 13 Jbeta primers. Libraries were prepared by immunoSEQ multiplex PCR; TCRdb keeps only in-frame clonotypes and omits some of them. The sample lists under 200,000 clones, about three quarters seen once, with about 1.4% in the top ten. Trimming removed 4 bases at V and 10 bases at J, with 15 bases between. Germline lookup yields CDR1 SGHRS and CDR2 YFSETQ. This CDR3 is built from 14 residues. The V call is TRBV5-1, the J call TRBJ1-6; possible D gene TRBD1, 6 bases. Sequencing was done on a sample of PBMCs. The clonotype comes from a woman in her thirties in good health and CMV-seronegative. The DNA for the CDR3 is TGCGCCAGCAGCCAGGACAGCGGGGACTCACCCCTCCACTTT. Translation: CASSQDSGDSPLHF.